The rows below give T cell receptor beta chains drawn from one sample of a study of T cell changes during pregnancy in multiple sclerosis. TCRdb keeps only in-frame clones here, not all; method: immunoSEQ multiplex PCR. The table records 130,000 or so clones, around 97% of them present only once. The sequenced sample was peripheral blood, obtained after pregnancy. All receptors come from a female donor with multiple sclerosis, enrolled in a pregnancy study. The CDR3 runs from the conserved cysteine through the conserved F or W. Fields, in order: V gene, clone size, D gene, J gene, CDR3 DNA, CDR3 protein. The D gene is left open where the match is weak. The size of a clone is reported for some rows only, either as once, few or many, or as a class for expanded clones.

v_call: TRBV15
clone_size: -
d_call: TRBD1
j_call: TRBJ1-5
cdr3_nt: TGTGCCACCAGCCCCCCCGACAGGGTGGCCTGGAGTCAGCCCCAGCATTTT
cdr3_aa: CATSPPDRVAWSQPQHF

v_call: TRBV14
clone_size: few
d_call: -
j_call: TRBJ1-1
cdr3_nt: TGTGCCAGCAGTACCCAGGGCAGGAACACTGAAGCTTTCTTT
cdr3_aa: CASSTQGRNTEAFF

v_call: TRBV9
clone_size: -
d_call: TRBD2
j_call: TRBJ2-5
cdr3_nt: TGTGCCAGCAGCGTCCTAGCGGGGGTCCAAGAGACCCAGTACTTC
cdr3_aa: CASSVLAGVQETQYF

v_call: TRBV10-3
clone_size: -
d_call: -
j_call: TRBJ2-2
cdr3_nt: TGTGCCGTCCAGGGGAACACCGGGGAGCTGTTTTTT
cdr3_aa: CAVQGNTGELFF

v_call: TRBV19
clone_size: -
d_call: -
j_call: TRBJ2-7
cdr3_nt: TGTGCCAGTAGTCTAAGCAGGGCCCACGAGCAGTACTTC
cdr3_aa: CASSLSRAHEQYF

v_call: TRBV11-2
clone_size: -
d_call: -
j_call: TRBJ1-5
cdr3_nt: TGTGCCACCTCAAAGGGGGACCGGAGCAATCAGCCCCAGCATTTT
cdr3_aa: CATSKGDRSNQPQHF

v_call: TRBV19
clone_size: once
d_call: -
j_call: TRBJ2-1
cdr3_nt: TGTGCCAGTAGTATCACCTACAATGAGCAGTTCTTC
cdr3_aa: CASSITYNEQFF

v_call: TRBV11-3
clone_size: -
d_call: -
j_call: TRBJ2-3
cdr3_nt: TGTGCCAGCCGAAAAGGGGGCACAGATACGCAGTATTTT
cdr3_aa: CASRKGGTDTQYF

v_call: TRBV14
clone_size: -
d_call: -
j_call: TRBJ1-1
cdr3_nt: TGTGCCAGCAGCCCCTGGACAGCCCTGAACACTGAAGCTTTCTTT
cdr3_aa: CASSPWTALNTEAFF

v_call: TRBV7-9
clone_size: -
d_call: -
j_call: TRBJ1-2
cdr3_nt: TGTGCCAGCAGCTTCGCAGGGCGATCTGATGGCTACACCTTC
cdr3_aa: CASSFAGRSDGYTF

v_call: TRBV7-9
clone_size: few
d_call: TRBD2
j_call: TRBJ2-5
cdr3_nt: TGTGCCAGCAGCCAGGTTCTAGCGGGAGGCCTTTGGTACCAAGAGACCCAGTACTTC
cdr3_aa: CASSQVLAGGLWYQETQYF

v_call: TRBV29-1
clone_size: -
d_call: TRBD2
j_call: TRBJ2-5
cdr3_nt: TGCAGCGTTGAGAGCGGGAGCCTAAGCCAAGAGACCCAGTACTTC
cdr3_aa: CSVESGSLSQETQYF

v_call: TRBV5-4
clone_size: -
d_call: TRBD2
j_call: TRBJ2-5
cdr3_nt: TGTGCCAGCAGCTATACTAGCGGGATTCAAGAGACCCAGTACTTC
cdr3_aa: CASSYTSGIQETQYF

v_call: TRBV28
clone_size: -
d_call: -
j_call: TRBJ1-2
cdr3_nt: TGTGCCAGCAGTTCAGGGGATGGCTACACCTTC
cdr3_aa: CASSSGDGYTF

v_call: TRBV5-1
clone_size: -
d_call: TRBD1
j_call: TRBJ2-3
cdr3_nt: TGCGCCAGCAGCCCCGGACAGGGGTTTAGCACAGATACGCAGTATTTT
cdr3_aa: CASSPGQGFSTDTQYF

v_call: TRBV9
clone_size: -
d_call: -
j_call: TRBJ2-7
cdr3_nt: TGTGCCAGCAGCCCCATGGGGGGACGAGGCGAGCAGTACTTC
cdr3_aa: CASSPMGGRGEQYF

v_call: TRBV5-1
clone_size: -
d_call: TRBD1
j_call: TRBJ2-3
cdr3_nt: TGCGCCAGCAGCATGGGACAGAGCACAGATACGCAGTATTTT
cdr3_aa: CASSMGQSTDTQYF

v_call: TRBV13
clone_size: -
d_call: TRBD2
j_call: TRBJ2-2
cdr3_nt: TGTGCCAGCAGCTACCAAACTAGCGGGAGAACCGGGGAGCTGTTTTTT
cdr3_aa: CASSYQTSGRTGELFF

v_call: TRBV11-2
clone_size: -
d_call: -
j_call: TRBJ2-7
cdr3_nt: TGTGCCAGCAAGTGGGGCAGATCGGCCTACGAGCAGTACTTC
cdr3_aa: CASKWGRSAYEQYF

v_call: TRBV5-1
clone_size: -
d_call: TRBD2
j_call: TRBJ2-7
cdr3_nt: TGCGCCAGCAGCTTGGTCGGGCTCGGGGGGGTATTCGACGAGCAGTACTTC
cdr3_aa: CASSLVGLGGVFDEQYF

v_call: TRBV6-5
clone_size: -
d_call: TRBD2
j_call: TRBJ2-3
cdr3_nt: TGTGCCAGCAGTTACCTAGCGGGACGGGGGACAGATACGCAGTATTTT
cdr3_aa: CASSYLAGRGTDTQYF

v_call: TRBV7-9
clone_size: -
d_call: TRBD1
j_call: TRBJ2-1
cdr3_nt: TGTGCCAGCAGCCTTCACCAGGGGGTTCGTGAGCAGTTCTTC
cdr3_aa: CASSLHQGVREQFF

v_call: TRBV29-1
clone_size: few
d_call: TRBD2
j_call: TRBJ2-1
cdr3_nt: TGCAGCGCCCTCTTAGCGGGAGCGAGTGAGCAGTTCTTC
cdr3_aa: CSALLAGASEQFF

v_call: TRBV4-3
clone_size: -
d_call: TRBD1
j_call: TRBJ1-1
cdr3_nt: TGCGCCAGCAGCCAGGACAGGGGGAACACTGAAGCTTTCTTT
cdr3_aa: CASSQDRGNTEAFF

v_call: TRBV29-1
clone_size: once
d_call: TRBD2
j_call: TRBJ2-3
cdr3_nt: TGCAGCGTTGGTTCCGGGACTAGCCACACAGATACGCAGTATTTT
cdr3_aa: CSVGSGTSHTDTQYF

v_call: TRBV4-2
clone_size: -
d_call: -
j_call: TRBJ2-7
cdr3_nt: TGTGCCAGCAGCTCGTCCCCCTTGGGGGGAGCGACCTACGAGCAGTACTTC
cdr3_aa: CASSSSPLGGATYEQYF

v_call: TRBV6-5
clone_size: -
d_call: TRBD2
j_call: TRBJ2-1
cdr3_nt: TGTGCCAGCAGTTACTCTAGGGCTAGCGGGAACAATGAGCAGTTCTTC
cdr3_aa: CASSYSRASGNNEQFF

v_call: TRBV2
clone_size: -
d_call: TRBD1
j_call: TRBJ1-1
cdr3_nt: TGTGCCAGCAGTGAAGGGACAGGGCTGGAGAACACTGAAGCTTTCTTT
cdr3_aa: CASSEGTGLENTEAFF

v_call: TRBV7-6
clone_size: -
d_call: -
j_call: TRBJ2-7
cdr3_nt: TGTGCCAGCAGCTTAGCCAGTGGTTCCTACGAGCAGTACTTC
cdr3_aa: CASSLASGSYEQYF

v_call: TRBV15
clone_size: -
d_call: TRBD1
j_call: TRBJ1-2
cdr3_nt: TGTGCCACCAGCACCCGAGGGACAGGCCTTGCGGTCTATGGCTACACCTTC
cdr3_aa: CATSTRGTGLAVYGYTF

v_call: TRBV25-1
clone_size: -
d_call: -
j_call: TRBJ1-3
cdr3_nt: TGTGCCAGCAGTGAAGGGACACCTGGAAACACCATATATTTT
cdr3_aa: CASSEGTPGNTIYF

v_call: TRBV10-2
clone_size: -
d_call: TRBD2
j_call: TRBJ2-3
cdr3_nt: TGCGCCAGCAGGCTAGCGGGGGGCACAGATACGCAGTATTTT
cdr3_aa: CASRLAGGTDTQYF

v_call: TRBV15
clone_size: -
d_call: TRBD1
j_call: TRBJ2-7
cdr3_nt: TGCGCCACCGCAACAGGGGAGTACGAGCAGTACTTC
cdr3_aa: CATATGEYEQYF

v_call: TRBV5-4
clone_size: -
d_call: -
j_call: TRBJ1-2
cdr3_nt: TGTGCCAGCAGCTTGGTGCGTGCGGGGGATGGCTACACCTTC
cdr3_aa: CASSLVRAGDGYTF

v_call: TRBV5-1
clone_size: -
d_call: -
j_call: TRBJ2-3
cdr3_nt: TGCGCCAGCAGCTTGCAGGGGCGTAGCACAGATACGCAGTATTTT
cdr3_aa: CASSLQGRSTDTQYF

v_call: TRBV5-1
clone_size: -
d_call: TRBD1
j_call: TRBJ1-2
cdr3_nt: TGCGCCAGCAGCACGGGACAGGGGACCGATGGCTACACCTTC
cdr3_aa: CASSTGQGTDGYTF

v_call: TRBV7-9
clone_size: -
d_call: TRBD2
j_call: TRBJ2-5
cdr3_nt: TGTGCCAGCAGCTTATTAGCGGGAGGTTCAGAGACCCAGTACTTC
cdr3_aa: CASSLLAGGSETQYF

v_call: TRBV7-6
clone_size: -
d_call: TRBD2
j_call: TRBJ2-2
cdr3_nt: TGTGCCAGCAGCTTAGCGGGACTAGCGGGAGTGACCGGGGAGCTGTTTTTT
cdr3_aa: CASSLAGLAGVTGELFF

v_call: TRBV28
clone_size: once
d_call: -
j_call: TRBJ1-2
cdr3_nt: TGTGCCAGCAGCTCAGGAGCGGGGAACTATGGCTACACCTTC
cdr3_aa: CASSSGAGNYGYTF